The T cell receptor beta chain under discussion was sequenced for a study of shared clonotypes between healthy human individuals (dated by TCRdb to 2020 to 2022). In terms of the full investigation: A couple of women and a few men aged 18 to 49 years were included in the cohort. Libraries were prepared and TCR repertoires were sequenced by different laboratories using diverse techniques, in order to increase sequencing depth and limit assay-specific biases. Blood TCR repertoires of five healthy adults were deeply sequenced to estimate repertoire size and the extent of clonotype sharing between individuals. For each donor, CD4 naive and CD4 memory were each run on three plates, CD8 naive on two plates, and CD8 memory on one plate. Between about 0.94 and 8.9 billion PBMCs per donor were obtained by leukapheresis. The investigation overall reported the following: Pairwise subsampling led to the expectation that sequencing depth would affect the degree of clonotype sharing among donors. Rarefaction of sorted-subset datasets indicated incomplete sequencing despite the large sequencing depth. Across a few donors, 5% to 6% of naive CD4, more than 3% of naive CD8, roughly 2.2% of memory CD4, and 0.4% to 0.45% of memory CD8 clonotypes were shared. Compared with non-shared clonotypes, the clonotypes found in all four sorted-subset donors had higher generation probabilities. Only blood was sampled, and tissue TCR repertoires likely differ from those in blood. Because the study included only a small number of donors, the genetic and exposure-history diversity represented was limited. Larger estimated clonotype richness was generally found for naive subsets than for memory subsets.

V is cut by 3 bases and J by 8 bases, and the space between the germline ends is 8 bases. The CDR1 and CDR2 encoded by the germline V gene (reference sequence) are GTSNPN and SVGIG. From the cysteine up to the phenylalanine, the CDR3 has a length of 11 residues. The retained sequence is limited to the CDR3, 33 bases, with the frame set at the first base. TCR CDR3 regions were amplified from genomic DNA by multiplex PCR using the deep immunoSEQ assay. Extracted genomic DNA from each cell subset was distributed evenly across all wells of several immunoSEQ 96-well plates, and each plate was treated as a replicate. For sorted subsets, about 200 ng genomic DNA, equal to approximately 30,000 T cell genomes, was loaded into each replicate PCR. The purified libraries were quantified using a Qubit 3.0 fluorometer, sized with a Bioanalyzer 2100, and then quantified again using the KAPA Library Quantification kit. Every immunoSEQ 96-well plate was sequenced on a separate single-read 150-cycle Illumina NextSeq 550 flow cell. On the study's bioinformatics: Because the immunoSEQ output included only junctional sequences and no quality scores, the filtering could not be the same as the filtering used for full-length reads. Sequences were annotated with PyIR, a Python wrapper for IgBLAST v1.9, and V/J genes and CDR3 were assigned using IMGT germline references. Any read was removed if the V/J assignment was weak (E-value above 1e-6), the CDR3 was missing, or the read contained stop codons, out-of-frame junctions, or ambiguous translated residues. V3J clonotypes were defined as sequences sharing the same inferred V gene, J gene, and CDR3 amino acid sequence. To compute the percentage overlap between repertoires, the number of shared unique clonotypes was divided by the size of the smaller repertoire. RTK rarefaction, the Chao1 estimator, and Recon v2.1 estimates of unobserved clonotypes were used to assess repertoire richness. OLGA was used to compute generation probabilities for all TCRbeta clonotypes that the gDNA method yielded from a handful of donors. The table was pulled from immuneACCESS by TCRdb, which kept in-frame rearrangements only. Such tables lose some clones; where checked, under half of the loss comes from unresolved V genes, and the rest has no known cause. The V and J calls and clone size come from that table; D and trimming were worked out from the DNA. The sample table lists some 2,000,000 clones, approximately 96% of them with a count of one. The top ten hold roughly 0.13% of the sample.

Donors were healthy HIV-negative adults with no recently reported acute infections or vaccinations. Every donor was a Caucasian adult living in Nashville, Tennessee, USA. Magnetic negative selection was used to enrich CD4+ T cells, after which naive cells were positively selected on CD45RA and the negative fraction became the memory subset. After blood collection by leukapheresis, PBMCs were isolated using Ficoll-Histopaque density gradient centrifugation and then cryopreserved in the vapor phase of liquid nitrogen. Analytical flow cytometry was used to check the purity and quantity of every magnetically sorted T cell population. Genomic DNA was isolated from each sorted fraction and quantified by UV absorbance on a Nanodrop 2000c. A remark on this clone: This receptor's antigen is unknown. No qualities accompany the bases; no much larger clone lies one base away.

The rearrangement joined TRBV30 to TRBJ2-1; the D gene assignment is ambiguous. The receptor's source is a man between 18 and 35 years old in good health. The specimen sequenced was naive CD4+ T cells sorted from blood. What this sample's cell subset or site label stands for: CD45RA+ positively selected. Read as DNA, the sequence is TGTGCCTGGAGCCTCAGCCATGAGCAGTTCTTC. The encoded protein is CAWSLSHEQFF. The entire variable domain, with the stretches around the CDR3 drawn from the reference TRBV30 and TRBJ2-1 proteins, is SQTIHQWPATLVQPVGSPLSLECTVEGTSNPNLYWYRQAAGRGLQLLFYSVGIGQISSEVPQNLSASRPQDRQFILSSKKLLLSDSGFYLCAWSLSHEQFFGPGTRLTVL.